This T cell receptor beta chain was obtained from a study of cytomegalovirus exposure and HLA in healthy donors. In the study overall: As released early, the data held approximately 80 million unique TCRs from HLA-typed donors.

Researchers ran the PCR with 60 Vbeta and 13 Jbeta primers. Generated by immunoSEQ multiplex PCR, the TCRdb table keeps only in-frame clones and is missing some. The sample holds 200,000 to 250,000 clones; 82% are singletons and the top ten take around 5.4%. The CDR3 spans 13 residues. From germline, CDR1 is SNHLY and CDR2 FYNNEI. Study-wide results and caveats: It was reported that the classifier diagnosed cytomegalovirus status with high specificity and sensitivity in both the original and validation cohorts. Later analysis suggested most CMV-associated TCR beta chains were HLA-restricted. A prior analysis recorded that most TCR beta V segments were productive about 87% or about 30% of the time.

On this clone: Its specificity is not known. One end of the junction is discordant with germline, which a read error may explain.

The sample comprised PBMCs. The clonotype was recovered from a woman aged 40 to 50 in good health and CMV-seropositive. The gene calls are TRBV2 and TRBJ1-2; D might be TRBD1 (5 bases). CDR3 protein: CAGSPTENYGYTF. The CDR3 DNA follows: TGTGCCGGCAGTCCGACAGAAAACTATGGCTACACCTTC.